This TCR beta chain was captured in a study of T cells in Graves' hyperthyroidism and ophthalmopathy. The CDR3 length is 14 residues. Germline V lookup: CDR1 MGHDK, CDR2 SYGVNS. The study, taken as a whole, reports: Ophthalmopathy and stable hyperthyroidism were separated by a 13 V-J model.

There were TCR beta CDR3 regions amplified from RNA transcripts. Using the HTBI primer set, a first-round RT-PCR was run on the TCR CDR3. TCRdb reanalysed the multiplex PCR reads using MiXCR and keeps one entry per CDR3 protein. The profile shows under 350,000 distinct CDR3 sequences, 15% to 20% of them singletons. Points on this clonotype: Its antigen is as yet unknown. Its ends do not fully match the called genes, so a read error is possible.

The chain links TRBV25-1 to TRBJ2-7; TRBD2 aligns across 11 bases. This sequence was found in a woman aged 55-69 years with Graves' ophthalmopathy. The sample comprised blood. The CDR3 loop is CASGDSGGAYEQYF. CDR3 in DNA: TGTGCCAGCGGTGATAGCGGGGGGGCTTACGAGCAGTACTTC.